These 21 T cell receptor beta chains share one sample of origin, sequenced in a study of blood T cell repertoires in COVID-19. Libraries were prepared by immunoSEQ multiplex PCR; TCRdb keeps only in-frame clonotypes and omits some of them. The table shows more than 45,000 clones, with 75% to 95% occurring only once. Sequences were obtained from peripheral blood. The receptors here all came from an older man with active COVID-19.

This sequence joins TRBV11-3 and TRBJ2-3; unclear D gene. Trimming left V 5 bases short and J 3 bases short, with 6 bases between. The germline gives CDR1 SGHNT, CDR2 YENEEA. This CDR3 is 12 amino acids long. This CDR3 reads CASSRQTDTQYF. CDR3 nucleotides: TGTGCCAGCAGCCGTCAGACAGATACGCAGTATTTT.

This clone was seen more than once but under ten times. The CDR3 DNA reads TGTGCCAGCAGTGAAGGGGACAGTCTCTCGAAAGCTTTCTTT. Translating it yields CASSEGDSLSKAFF. The chain uses TRBV2 and TRBJ1-1; 7 nucleotides line up with TRBD1. V lost 1 base to trimming and J lost 9 bases; unmatched junction nucleotides: 8. The V gene's germline CDR1 is SNHLY and CDR2 FYNNEI. The CDR3 is made up of 14 amino acids.

The rearrangement links TRBV5-1 to TRBJ2-7; maybe TRBD1 (6 bases). V shed 3 bases and J shed 4 bases, with 11 bases lying between them. This CDR3 contains 13 residues. The germline gives CDR1 SGHRS, CDR2 YFSETQ. DNA of the CDR3: TGCGCCAGCAGCTCGAGGGACATGTACGAGCAGTACTTC. This codes for CASSSRDMYEQYF.

The rearrangement joins TRBV19 to TRBJ2-5; no reliable D call. The CDR3 loop spans 13 amino acids. V was pared by 3 bases and J by 5 bases, with 10 bases between. The V gene's germline CDR1 is LNHDA and CDR2 SQIVND (reference sequence). CDR3 sequence reads: CASSIAVSETQYF. The CDR3 DNA sequence: TGTGCCAGTAGTATTGCGGTCTCTGAGACCCAGTACTTC.

This chain connects TRBV10-2 to TRBJ1-2; 9 bases are shared with TRBD1. V trimming: 9 bases; J trimming: 2 bases; junction bases outside the gene matches: 16. In germline, CDR1 is WSHSY, CDR2 SAAADI. CDR3 size: 17 residues. CDR3 nucleotide sequence: TGCGCCAGTGTTAGCCCGGGACAGGGAGGCGGCAACTATGGCTACACCTTC. The encoded protein is CASVSPGQGGGNYGYTF.

This rearrangement joins TRBV19 to TRBJ2-5; 11 bases are shared with TRBD2. Germline lookup yields CDR1 LNHDA and CDR2 SQIVND (reference sequence). The CDR3 is made up of 14 amino acids. J was trimmed by 3 bases and V by 4 bases; bases with no gene match: 1. The CDR3 is CASSTLAGEETQYF. CDR3 nucleotide sequence: TGTGCCAGTAGTACACTAGCGGGGGAAGAGACCCAGTACTTC.

The chain uses TRBV28 and TRBJ1-3, with a weak D call TRBD1 (5 bases). V gave up 10 bases and J gave up 1 base, with 14 bases separating them. The CDR3 extends over 14 amino acids. CDR1 is MDHEN and CDR2 is SYDVKM in the germline V gene. The CDR3 coding sequence is TGTGCCACCGATCCGGGGGTATCTGGAAACACCATATATTTT. Amino acid sequence: CATDPGVSGNTIYF.

V usage is TRBV23-1 and J usage is TRBJ1-6; D is unresolved. TRBV23-1 is an open reading frame whose function is uncertain. The CDR3 runs 15 residues. V dropped 0 bases and J dropped 6 bases, with 9 bases sitting between them. CDR3: CASSQSIFINSPLHF. In nucleotides, the CDR3 is TGCGCCAGCAGTCAATCTATTTTTATTAATTCACCCCTCCACTTT.

The chain joins TRBV14 to TRBJ1-5; unclear D gene. CDR1 and CDR2 from the germline V gene are SGHDN and FVKESK. The ends were cut back, 1 base at V and 1 base at J, with 8 bases in the middle. This CDR3 is 15 amino acids long. CDR3 nucleotide sequence: TGTGCCAGCAGCCAAGCGGTAAACAGCAATCAGCCCCAGCATTTT. Its protein product is CASSQAVNSNQPQHF.

The chain recombines TRBV28 with TRBJ2-3, with D uncertain. This CDR3 has 17 amino acids. CDR1 is MDHEN, CDR2 SYDVKM, per germline. V was cut by 3 bases and J by 1 base, with 17 bases left in between. The CDR3 region has the DNA TGTGCCAGCAGTTTCCCTGCCGCTGGCTCCGGCACAGATACGCAGTATTTT. Translating it yields CASSFPAAGSGTDTQYF.

This chain links TRBV7-6 with TRBJ2-5; 9 bases fit TRBD2. The CDR3 is 17 amino acids. Germline lookup yields CDR1 SGHVS and CDR2 FNYEAQ. Trimming at V came to 0 bases and at J to 4 bases, leaving 9 bases not matched to a gene. The CDR3 protein is CASSLAGAGGPIETQYF. CDR3 in DNA: TGTGCCAGCAGCTTAGCAGGAGCGGGGGGACCGATAGAGACCCAGTACTTC.

The chain uses TRBV5-1 and TRBJ2-7, with 10 bases fitting TRBD1. The junction had 9 bases not matched to a gene; V was cut back by 4 bases and J by 2 bases. The CDR3 sequence is 16 residues long. CDR1 is SGHRS and CDR2 is YFSETQ in the germline V gene. CDR3 region: CASSGTGTGDTYEQYF. CDR3 coding DNA: TGCGCCAGCAGCGGAACCGGGACAGGGGATACCTACGAGCAGTACTTC.

This clone was detected a few times. This chain links TRBV2 with TRBJ1-5, with a possible D match to TRBD1 (6 bases). This CDR3 has 14 residues. V shed 6 bases and J shed 3 bases, with 12 bases lying between them. Germline CDR1 SNHLY, CDR2 FYNNEI. DNA of the CDR3: TGTGCCAGCAGAGCACAGGGAAACAATCAGCCCCAGCATTTT. It codes for CASRAQGNNQPQHF.

The chain has TRBV7-8 and TRBJ2-1, with no clear D. Looked up from germline, CDR1 is SGHVS and CDR2 is FQNEAQ. This CDR3 spans 16 amino acids. V was trimmed by 0 bases and J by 6 bases, leaving 15 bases between them. This chain's CDR3 is CASSLAVTVAGNEQFF. DNA for the CDR3: TGTGCCAGCAGCTTAGCGGTTACGGTAGCTGGCAATGAGCAGTTCTTC. The full variable domain, in which reference TRBV7-8 and TRBJ2-1 provide the parts outside the CDR3, is GAGVSQSPRYKVAKRGQDVALRCDPISGHVSLFWYQQALGQGPEFLTYFQNEAQLDKSGLPSDRFFAERPEGSVSTLKIQRTQQEDSAVYLCASSLAVTVAGNEQFFGPGTRLTVL.

The genes are TRBV28 and TRBJ1-2, with D perhaps matching TRBD1 (6 bases). The V end lost 5 bases, the J end lost 4 bases, and 14 bases lay between the germline ends. The CDR3 sequence is 14 residues long. CDR1 and CDR2 from the germline V gene are MDHEN and SYDVKM. The CDR3 loop reads CASSEGVQSYGYTF. The CDR3 nucleotides read TGTGCCAGCAGTGAGGGGGTACAGAGCTATGGCTACACCTTC.

The rearrangement links TRBV4-1 to TRBJ1-1; D remains ambiguous. CDR3 length: 11 residues. Trimming stripped 7 bases from V and 3 bases from J, with 6 bases between. Germline CDR1 reads MGHRA; CDR2 reads YSYEKL. In DNA, the CDR3 is TGCGCCAGCACCCGGGACACTGAAGCTTTCTTT. Translating gives CASTRDTEAFF.

The CDR3 reads CASIIRTGQGARGYTF. In DNA, the CDR3 is TGTGCCAGCATCATACGCACGGGACAGGGGGCTCGTGGCTACACCTTC. The chain has TRBV6-7 and TRBJ1-2, with 12 bases that match TRBD1. TRBV6-7 is sorted into the ORF group, with uncertain function. J gave up 7 bases and V 7 bases, and 13 bases lay outside the gene matches. The CDR3 is 16 amino acids.

The chain links TRBV18 to TRBJ1-1; 7 nucleotides align to TRBD1. J lost 0 bases, V lost 6 bases, and 4 bases had no gene match. Per germline, CDR1 KGHSH and CDR2 LQKENI. The CDR3 has 14 amino acids. The CDR3 region has the DNA TGTGCCAGCTCCCGACAGGGAGTGAACACTGAAGCTTTCTTT. Its protein product is CASSRQGVNTEAFF.

This clone was seen once. The V call is TRBV5-4, the J call TRBJ2-5, with 8 bases fitting TRBD1. Germline V CDR1 and CDR2: SGHNT, YYREEE (reference sequence). The V gene end was trimmed by 2 bases and the J gene end by 7 bases; junction bases not matched to a gene: 13. The CDR3 spans 16 residues. The CDR3 region is CASSFKRDRPPGTQYF. The CDR3 coding sequence is TGTGCCAGCAGCTTCAAAAGGGACAGGCCTCCTGGGACCCAGTACTTC. Variable domain in full (rest from reference TRBV5-4 and TRBJ2-5): ETGVTQSPTHLIKTRGQQVTLRCSSQSGHNTVSWYQQALGQGPQFIFQYYREEENGRGNFPPRFSGLQFPNYSSELNVNALELDDSALYLCASSFKRDRPPGTQYFGPGTRLLVL.

The chain recombines TRBV6-2 or TRBV6-3 with TRBJ2-1; tentative D call: TRBD2 (7 bases). The germline V and J ends were trimmed by 2 bases and 5 bases, with 10 bases remaining between them. Per the germline V gene, CDR1 is MNHEY and CDR2 is SVGEGT. This CDR3 comprises 14 residues. The CDR3 DNA reads TGTGCCAGCAGTTACGGGGGGGCCAACAATGAGCAGTTCTTC. It encodes CASSYGGANNEQFF.

J is TRBJ2-2 and V is TRBV10-1; 9 bases agree with TRBD1. CDR1 WNHNN and CDR2 SYGVQD come from the germline V gene (reference sequence). The ends lost 3 bases at V and 4 bases at J; junction bases unmatched: 18. The CDR3 contains 20 residues. The CDR3 DNA follows: TGCGCCAGCAGTGATGTCCCCCGGACAGGGGCCACGCCATTCACCGGGGAGCTGTTTTTT. Its protein is CASSDVPRTGATPFTGELFF.